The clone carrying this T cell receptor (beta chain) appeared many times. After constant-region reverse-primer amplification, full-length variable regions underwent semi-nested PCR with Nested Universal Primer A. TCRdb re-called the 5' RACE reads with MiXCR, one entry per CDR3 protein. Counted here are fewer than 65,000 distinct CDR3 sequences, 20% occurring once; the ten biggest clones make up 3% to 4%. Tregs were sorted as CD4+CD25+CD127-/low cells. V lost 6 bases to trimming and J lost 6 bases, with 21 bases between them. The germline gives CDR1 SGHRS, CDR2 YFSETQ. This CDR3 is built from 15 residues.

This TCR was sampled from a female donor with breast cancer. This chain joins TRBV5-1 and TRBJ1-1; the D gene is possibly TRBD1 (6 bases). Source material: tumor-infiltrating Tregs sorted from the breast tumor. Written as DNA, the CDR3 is TGCGCCAGCACGACGGGGGGCGCTGATGGCGCTGAAGCTTTCTTT. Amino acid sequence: CASTTGGADGAEAFF.